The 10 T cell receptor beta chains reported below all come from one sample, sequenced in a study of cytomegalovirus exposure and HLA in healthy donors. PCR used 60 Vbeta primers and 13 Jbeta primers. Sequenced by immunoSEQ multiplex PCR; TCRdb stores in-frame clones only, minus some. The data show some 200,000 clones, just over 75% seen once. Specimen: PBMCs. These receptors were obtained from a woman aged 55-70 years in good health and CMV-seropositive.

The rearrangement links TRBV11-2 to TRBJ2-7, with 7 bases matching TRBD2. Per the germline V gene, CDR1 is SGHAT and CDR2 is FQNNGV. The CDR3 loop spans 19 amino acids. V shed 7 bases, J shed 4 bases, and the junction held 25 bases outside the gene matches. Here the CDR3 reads CASIRNRGGRAGEGYEQYF. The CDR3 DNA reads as TGTGCCAGCATCCGTAATCGGGGTGGGAGGGCCGGCGAAGGGTACGAGCAGTACTTC.

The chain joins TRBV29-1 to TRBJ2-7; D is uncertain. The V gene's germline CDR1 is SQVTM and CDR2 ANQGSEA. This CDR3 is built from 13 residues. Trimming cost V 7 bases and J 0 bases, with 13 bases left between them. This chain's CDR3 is CSAAYPLSYEQYF. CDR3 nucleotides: TGCAGCGCCGCCTATCCCCTCTCCTACGAGCAGTACTTC.

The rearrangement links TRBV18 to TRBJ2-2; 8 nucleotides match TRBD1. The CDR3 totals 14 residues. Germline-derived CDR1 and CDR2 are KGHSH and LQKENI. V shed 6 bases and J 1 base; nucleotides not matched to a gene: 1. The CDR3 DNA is TGTGCCAGCTCGGGACAGGAGAACACCGGGGAGCTGTTTTTT. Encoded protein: CASSGQENTGELFF.

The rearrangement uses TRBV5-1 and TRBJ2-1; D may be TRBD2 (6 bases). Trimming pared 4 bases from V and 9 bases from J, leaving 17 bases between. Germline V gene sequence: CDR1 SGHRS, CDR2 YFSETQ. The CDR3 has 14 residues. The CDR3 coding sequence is TGCGCCAGCAGCACGGGCGGTAGCGGCAGTGAGCAGTTCTTC. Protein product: CASSTGGSGSEQFF. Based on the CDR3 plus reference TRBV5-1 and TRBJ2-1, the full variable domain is KAGVTQTPRYLIKTRGQQVTLSCSPISGHRSVSWYQQTPGQGLQFLFEYFSETQRNKGNFPGRFSGRQFSNSRSEMNVSTLELGDSALYLCASSTGGSGSEQFFGPGTRLTVL.

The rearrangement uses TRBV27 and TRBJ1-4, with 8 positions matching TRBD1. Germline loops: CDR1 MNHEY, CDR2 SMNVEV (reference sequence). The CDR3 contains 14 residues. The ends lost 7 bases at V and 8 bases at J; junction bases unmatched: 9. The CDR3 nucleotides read TGTGCCAGCACAGGGGGCGCATTCGGAGAAAAACTGTTTTTT. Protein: CASTGGAFGEKLFF.

The CDR3: CASSYGVSHVGYEQYF. As DNA, the CDR3 is TGTGCCAGCAGCTACGGGGTGTCCCATGTGGGGTACGAGCAGTACTTC. V usage is TRBV5-4 and J usage is TRBJ2-7, with D perhaps TRBD2 (5 bases). CDR1 is SGHNT and CDR2 is YYREEE in the germline V gene (reference sequence). The CDR3 runs to 16 residues. V was shortened by 3 bases and J by 4 bases, with 20 bases between the two germline ends.

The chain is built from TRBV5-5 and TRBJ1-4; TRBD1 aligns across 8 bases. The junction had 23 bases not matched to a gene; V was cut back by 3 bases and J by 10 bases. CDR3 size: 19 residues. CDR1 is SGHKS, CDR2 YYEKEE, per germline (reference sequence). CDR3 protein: CASSSLRVGLGRGRGKLFF. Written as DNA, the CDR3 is TGTGCCAGCAGCTCGTTGCGAGTTGGGTTGGGCAGGGGGCGCGGAAAACTGTTTTTT.

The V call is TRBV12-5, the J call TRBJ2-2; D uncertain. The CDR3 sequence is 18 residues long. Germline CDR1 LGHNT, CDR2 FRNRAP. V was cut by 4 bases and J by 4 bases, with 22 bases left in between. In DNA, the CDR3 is TGTGCTAGTGGTTCGCGGCCCTATGAATTCCTATCCACCGGGGAGCTGTTTTTT. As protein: CASGSRPYEFLSTGELFF.

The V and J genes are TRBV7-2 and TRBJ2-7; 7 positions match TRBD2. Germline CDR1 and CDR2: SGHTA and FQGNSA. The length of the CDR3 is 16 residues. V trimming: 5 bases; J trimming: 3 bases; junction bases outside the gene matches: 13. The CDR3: CASSLQAGHSLYEQYF. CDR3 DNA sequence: TGTGCCAGCAGCCTCCAAGCGGGGCATTCCCTCTACGAGCAGTACTTC.

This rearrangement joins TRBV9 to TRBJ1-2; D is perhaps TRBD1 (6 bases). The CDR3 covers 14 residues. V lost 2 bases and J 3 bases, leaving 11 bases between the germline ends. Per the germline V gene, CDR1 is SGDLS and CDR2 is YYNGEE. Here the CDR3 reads CASSVAGADYGYTF. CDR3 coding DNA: TGTGCCAGCAGCGTCGCAGGGGCGGACTATGGCTACACCTTC.